This TCR beta chain was sequenced in a study of T-cell reconstitution after alpha-beta-depleted transplantation in children. Unique molecular identifiers were incorporated into the prepared TCRbeta library. One entry per CDR3 protein, called by TCRdb with MiXCR from the PCR reads. The table lists roughly 160,000 distinct CDR3 sequences, around 10% of them singletons. This clonotype was observed many times. This sample comprised PBMCs, obtained before TCRalphabeta/CD19-depleted stem cell transplant. This clonotype was obtained from a boy aged 2 to 10 with acute myeloid leukemia, due to receive a stem cell transplant.

This chain's CDR3 is CSAPLNAGTQYF. CDR3 nucleotide sequence: TGCAGTGCCCCCTTGAACGCGGGTACGCAGTATTTT. The gene calls are TRBV20-1 and TRBJ2-3; D perhaps matches TRBD2 (5 bases). V gave up 6 bases and J gave up 8 bases, with 15 bases separating them. This CDR3 comprises 12 residues. Looked up from germline, CDR1 is DFQATT and CDR2 is SNEGSKA (reference sequence).